This T cell receptor beta chain derives from a study of early T cells in non-severe SARS-CoV-2 infection. On the study more broadly: Whole-blood bulk RNA, unsorted, was sequenced, and chains were unpaired.

TCRdb recomputed calls from the 5' RACE reads with MiXCR, one row per CDR3 protein. The sample shows 75,000 to 80,000 distinct CDR3 sequences, about a sixth of them seen only once. Per germline, CDR1 SGHDT and CDR2 YYEEEE. This CDR3 has 17 amino acids. The ends were cut back, 2 bases at V and 0 bases at J, with 15 bases in the middle. Sequenced material: whole blood. The V call is TRBV5-6, the J call TRBJ1-5; D may be TRBD1 (6 bases). The TCR sequence derives from an adult who was a healthcare worker with PCR-confirmed SARS-CoV-2 infection or an uninfected control (not recorded which). CDR3 residues: CASSFGGPVVSNQPQHF. Written as DNA, the CDR3 is TGTGCCAGCAGCTTTGGGGGGCCTGTCGTTAGCAATCAGCCCCAGCATTTT.